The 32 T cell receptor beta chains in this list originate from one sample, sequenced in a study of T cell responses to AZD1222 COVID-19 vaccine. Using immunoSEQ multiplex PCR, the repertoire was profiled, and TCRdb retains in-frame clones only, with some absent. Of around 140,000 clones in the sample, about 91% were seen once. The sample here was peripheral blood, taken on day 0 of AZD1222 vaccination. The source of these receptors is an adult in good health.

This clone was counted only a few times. The CDR3 DNA sequence: TGTGCTAGTGGTTTGGTCCCCGTCCTATGGGACAGAAAGAATCAGCCCCAGCATTTT. This gives the protein CASGLVPVLWDRKNQPQHF. V usage is TRBV12-5 and J usage is TRBJ1-5; TRBD1 matches at 7 bases. CDR1 is LGHNT, CDR2 FRNRAP, per germline. The CDR3 has 19 residues. The trim removed 0 bases at V and 4 bases at J, leaving 15 bases unmatched.

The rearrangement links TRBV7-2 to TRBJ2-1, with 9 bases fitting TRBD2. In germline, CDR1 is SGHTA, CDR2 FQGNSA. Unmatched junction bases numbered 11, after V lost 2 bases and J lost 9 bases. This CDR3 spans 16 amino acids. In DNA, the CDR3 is TGTGCCAGCAGCTTATCAGGGACTAGCACATTTGTTGAGCAGTTCTTC. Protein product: CASSLSGTSTFVEQFF.

CDR3: CASSPEEGRSIQYF. CDR3 sequence (DNA): TGTGCCAGCTCACCAGAGGAAGGGCGGAGCATTCAGTACTTC. The chain carries TRBV18 and TRBJ2-4; D is uncertain. The ends were cut back, 2 bases at V and 9 bases at J, with 14 bases in the middle. Looked up from germline, CDR1 is KGHSH and CDR2 is LQKENI. The CDR3 loop spans 14 amino acids.

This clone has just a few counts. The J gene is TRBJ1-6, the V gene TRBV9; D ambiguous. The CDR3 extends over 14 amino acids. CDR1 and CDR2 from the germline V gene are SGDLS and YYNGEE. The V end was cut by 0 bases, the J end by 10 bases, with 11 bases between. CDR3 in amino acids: CASSVEVASSPLHF. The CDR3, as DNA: TGTGCCAGCAGCGTAGAGGTGGCTAGCTCACCCCTCCACTTT.

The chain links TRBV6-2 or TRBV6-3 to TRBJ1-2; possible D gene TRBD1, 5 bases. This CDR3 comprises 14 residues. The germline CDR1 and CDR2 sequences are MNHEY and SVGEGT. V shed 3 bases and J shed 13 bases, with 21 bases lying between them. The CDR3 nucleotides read TGTGCCAGCAGTTATCAGCCTGGGGCAGGCCTCAGCACCTTC. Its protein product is CASSYQPGAGLSTF.

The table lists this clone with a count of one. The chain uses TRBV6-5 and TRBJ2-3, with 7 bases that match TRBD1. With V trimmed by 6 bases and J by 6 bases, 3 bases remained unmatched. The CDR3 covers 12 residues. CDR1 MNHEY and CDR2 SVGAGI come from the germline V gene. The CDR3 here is CASRQGIDTQYF. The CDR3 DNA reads TGTGCCAGCAGACAGGGGATCGATACGCAGTATTTT.

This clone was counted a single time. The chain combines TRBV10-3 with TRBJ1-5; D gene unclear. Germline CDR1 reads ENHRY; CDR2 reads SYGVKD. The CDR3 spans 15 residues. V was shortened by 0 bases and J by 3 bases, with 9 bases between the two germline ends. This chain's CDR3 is CAISESGPNNQPQHF. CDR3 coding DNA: TGTGCCATCAGTGAGTCAGGACCGAACAATCAGCCCCAGCATTTT.

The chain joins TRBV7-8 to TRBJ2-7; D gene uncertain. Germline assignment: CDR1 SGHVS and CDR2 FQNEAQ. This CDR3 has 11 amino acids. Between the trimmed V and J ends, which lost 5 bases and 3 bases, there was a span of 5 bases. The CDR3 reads CASSVSYEQYF. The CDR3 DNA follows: TGTGCCAGCAGCGTGAGCTACGAGCAGTACTTC. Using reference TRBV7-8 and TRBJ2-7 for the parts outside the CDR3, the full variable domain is GAGVSQSPRYKVAKRGQDVALRCDPISGHVSLFWYQQALGQGPEFLTYFQNEAQLDKSGLPSDRFFAERPEGSVSTLKIQRTQQEDSAVYLCASSVSYEQYFGPGTRLTVT.

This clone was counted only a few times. The CDR3 region has the DNA TGTGCCAGCAGTTCGCAGGGTGGTTTTAACTATGGCTACACCTTC. Translating gives CASSSQGGFNYGYTF. V and J are TRBV6-5 and TRBJ1-2; D is possibly TRBD1 (5 bases). The length of the CDR3 is 15 residues. V was cut by 4 bases and J by 1 base, with 13 bases left in between. The germline V gene has CDR1 MNHEY and CDR2 SVGAGI.

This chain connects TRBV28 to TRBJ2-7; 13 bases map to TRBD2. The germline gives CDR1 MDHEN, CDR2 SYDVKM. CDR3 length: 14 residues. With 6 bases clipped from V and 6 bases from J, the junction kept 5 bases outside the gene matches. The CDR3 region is CASSGLAGVPEQYF. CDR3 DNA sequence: TGTGCCAGCAGCGGACTAGCGGGAGTACCCGAGCAGTACTTC.

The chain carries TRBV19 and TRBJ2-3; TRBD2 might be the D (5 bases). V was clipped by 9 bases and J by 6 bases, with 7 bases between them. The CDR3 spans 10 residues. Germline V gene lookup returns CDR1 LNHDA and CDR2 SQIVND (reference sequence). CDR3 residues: CASRGDTQYF. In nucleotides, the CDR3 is TGTGCCAGCCGCGGGGATACGCAGTATTTT.

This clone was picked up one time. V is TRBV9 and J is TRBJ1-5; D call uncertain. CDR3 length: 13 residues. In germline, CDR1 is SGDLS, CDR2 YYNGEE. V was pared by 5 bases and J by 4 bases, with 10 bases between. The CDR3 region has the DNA TGTGCCAGCAGTTCTGTGGGGAATCAGCCCCAGCATTTT. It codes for CASSSVGNQPQHF. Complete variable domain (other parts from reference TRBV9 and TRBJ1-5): DSGVTQTPKHLITATGQRVTLRCSPRSGDLSVYWYQQSLDQGLQFLIQYYNGEERAKGNILERFSAQQFPDLHSELNLSSLELGDSALYFCASSSVGNQPQHFGDGTRLSIL.

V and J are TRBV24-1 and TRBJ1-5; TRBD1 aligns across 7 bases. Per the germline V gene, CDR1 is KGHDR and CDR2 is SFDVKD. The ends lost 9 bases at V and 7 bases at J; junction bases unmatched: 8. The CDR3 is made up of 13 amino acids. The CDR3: CATQRGGGQPQHF. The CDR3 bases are TGTGCCACCCAAAGGGGAGGGGGCCAGCCCCAGCATTTT.

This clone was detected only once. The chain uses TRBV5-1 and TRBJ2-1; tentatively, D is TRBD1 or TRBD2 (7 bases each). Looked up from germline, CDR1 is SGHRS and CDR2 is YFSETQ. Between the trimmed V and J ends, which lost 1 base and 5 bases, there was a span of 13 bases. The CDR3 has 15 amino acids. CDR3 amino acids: CASSLSRGGHNEQFF. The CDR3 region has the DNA TGCGCCAGCAGCTTGAGCAGGGGGGGACACAATGAGCAGTTCTTC.

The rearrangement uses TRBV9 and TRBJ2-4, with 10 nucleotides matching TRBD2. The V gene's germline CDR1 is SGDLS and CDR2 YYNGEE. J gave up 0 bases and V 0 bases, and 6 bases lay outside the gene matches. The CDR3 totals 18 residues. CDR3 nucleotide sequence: TGTGCCAGCAGCGTAGGAGCGGGGGGGACTCTAGCCAAAAACATTCAGTACTTC. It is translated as CASSVGAGGTLAKNIQYF.

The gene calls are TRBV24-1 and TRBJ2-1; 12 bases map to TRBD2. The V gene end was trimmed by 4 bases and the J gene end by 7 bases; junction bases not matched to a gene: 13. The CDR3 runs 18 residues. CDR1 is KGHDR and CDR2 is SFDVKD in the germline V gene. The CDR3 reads CATSDPGGETSGRNEQFF. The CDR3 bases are TGTGCCACCAGTGACCCCGGGGGGGAGACTAGCGGGAGAAATGAGCAGTTCTTC.

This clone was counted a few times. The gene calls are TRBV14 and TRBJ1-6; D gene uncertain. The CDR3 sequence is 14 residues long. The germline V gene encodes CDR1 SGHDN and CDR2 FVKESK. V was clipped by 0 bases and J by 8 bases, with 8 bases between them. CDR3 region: CASSQDLNHSPLHF. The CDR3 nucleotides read TGTGCCAGCAGCCAAGATCTGAATCATTCACCCCTCCACTTT.

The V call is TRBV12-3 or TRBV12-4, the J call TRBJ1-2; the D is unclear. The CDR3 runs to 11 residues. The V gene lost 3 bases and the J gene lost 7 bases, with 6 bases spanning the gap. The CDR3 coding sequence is TGTGCCAGCAGTTTGGGAGGTGGCTACACCTTC. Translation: CASSLGGGYTF.

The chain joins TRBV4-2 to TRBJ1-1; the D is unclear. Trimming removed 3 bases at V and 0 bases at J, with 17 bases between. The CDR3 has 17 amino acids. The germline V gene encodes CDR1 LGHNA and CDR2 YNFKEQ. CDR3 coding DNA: TGTGCCAGCAGCCAGAGGCCGGGAGTCATCATGAACACTGAAGCTTTCTTT. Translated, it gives CASSQRPGVIMNTEAFF.

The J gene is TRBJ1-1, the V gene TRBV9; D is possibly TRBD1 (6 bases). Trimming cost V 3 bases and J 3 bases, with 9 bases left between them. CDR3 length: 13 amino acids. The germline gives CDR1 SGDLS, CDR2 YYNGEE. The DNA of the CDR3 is TGTGCCAGCAGCGGAGGGGGGGACACTGAAGCTTTCTTT. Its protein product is CASSGGGDTEAFF.

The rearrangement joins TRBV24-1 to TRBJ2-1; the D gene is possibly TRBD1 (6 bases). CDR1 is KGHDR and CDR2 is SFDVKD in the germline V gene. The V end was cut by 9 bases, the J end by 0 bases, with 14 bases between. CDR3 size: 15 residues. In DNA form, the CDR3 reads TGTGCCACCGGGGGCCAACGGGACTCCTACAATGAGCAGTTCTTC. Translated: CATGGQRDSYNEQFF.

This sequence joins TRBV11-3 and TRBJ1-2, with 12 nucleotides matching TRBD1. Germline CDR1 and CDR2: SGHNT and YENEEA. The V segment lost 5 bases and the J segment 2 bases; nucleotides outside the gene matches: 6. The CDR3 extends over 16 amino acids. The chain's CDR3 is CASSPGTGGRNYGYTF. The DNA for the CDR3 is TGTGCCAGCAGCCCGGGGACAGGGGGCAGGAACTATGGCTACACCTTC.

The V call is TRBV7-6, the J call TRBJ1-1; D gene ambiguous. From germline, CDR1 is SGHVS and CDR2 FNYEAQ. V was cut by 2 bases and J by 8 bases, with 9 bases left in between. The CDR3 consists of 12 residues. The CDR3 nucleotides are TGTGCCAGCAGCTTATTTTCCGGAGAAGCTTTCTTT. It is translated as CASSLFSGEAFF.

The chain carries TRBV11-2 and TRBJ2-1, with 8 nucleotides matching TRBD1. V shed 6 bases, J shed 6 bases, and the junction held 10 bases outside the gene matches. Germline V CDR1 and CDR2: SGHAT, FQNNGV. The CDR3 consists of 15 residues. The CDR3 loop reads CASSWSQGVVNEQFF. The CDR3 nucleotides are TGTGCCAGCAGTTGGTCACAGGGGGTAGTCAATGAGCAGTTCTTC.

CDR3 DNA: TGTGCCAGCAGCCAAAACAGGGTTGAGCAGTACTTC. The encoded protein is CASSQNRVEQYF. This chain uses TRBV12-3 or TRBV12-4 with TRBJ2-7; D may be TRBD1 (6 bases). This CDR3 region has 12 residues. V lost 6 bases and J lost 7, with 13 bases in between.

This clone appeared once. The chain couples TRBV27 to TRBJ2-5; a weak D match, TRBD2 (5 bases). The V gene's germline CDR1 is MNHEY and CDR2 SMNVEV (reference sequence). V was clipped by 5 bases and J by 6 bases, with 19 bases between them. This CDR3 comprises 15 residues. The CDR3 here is CASSPGLTLSQTQYF. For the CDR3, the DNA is TGTGCCAGCAGTCCAGGACTGACGCTGTCGCAGACCCAGTACTTC.

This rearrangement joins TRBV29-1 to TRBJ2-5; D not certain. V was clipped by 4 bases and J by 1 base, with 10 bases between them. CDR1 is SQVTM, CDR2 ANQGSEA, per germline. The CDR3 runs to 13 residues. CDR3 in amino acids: CSVGPSGQETQYF. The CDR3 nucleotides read TGCAGCGTTGGACCCTCAGGCCAAGAGACCCAGTACTTC.

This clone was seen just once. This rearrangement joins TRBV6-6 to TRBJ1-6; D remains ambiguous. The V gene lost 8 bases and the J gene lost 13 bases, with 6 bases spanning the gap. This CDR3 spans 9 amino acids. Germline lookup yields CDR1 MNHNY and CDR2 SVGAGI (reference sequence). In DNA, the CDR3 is TGTGCCAGCTCCCCGCCCCTCCACTTT. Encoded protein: CASSPPLHF.

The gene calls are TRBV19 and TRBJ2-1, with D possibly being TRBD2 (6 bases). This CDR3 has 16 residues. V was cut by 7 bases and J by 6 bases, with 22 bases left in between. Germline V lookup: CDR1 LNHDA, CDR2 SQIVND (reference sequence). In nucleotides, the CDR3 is TGTGCCAGTAAAAAAGGGCTAGCGTGGGAGAGCAATGAGCAGTTCTTC. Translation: CASKKGLAWESNEQFF.

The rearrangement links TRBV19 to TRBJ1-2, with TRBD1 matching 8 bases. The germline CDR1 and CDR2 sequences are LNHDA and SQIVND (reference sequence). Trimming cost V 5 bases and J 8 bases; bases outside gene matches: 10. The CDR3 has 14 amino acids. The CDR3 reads CASSPQWTGSGYTF. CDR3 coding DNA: TGTGCCAGTAGTCCACAATGGACAGGGAGCGGCTACACCTTC.

The CDR3 is CASRDTVSNQPQHF. DNA of the CDR3: TGTGCCAGCAGGGACACCGTTAGCAATCAGCCCCAGCATTTT. V is TRBV2 and J is TRBJ1-5, with D possibly matching TRBD1 (5 bases). V lost 6 bases to trimming and J lost 0 bases, with 9 bases between them. Germline-derived CDR1 and CDR2 are SNHLY and FYNNEI. The CDR3 length is 14 residues.

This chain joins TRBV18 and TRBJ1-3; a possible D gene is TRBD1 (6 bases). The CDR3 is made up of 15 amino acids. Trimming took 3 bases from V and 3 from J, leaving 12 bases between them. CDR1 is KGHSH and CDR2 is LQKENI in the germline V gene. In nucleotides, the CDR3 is TGTGCCAGCTCACCGATGGCAGGGGATGGAAACACCATATATTTT. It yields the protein CASSPMAGDGNTIYF.